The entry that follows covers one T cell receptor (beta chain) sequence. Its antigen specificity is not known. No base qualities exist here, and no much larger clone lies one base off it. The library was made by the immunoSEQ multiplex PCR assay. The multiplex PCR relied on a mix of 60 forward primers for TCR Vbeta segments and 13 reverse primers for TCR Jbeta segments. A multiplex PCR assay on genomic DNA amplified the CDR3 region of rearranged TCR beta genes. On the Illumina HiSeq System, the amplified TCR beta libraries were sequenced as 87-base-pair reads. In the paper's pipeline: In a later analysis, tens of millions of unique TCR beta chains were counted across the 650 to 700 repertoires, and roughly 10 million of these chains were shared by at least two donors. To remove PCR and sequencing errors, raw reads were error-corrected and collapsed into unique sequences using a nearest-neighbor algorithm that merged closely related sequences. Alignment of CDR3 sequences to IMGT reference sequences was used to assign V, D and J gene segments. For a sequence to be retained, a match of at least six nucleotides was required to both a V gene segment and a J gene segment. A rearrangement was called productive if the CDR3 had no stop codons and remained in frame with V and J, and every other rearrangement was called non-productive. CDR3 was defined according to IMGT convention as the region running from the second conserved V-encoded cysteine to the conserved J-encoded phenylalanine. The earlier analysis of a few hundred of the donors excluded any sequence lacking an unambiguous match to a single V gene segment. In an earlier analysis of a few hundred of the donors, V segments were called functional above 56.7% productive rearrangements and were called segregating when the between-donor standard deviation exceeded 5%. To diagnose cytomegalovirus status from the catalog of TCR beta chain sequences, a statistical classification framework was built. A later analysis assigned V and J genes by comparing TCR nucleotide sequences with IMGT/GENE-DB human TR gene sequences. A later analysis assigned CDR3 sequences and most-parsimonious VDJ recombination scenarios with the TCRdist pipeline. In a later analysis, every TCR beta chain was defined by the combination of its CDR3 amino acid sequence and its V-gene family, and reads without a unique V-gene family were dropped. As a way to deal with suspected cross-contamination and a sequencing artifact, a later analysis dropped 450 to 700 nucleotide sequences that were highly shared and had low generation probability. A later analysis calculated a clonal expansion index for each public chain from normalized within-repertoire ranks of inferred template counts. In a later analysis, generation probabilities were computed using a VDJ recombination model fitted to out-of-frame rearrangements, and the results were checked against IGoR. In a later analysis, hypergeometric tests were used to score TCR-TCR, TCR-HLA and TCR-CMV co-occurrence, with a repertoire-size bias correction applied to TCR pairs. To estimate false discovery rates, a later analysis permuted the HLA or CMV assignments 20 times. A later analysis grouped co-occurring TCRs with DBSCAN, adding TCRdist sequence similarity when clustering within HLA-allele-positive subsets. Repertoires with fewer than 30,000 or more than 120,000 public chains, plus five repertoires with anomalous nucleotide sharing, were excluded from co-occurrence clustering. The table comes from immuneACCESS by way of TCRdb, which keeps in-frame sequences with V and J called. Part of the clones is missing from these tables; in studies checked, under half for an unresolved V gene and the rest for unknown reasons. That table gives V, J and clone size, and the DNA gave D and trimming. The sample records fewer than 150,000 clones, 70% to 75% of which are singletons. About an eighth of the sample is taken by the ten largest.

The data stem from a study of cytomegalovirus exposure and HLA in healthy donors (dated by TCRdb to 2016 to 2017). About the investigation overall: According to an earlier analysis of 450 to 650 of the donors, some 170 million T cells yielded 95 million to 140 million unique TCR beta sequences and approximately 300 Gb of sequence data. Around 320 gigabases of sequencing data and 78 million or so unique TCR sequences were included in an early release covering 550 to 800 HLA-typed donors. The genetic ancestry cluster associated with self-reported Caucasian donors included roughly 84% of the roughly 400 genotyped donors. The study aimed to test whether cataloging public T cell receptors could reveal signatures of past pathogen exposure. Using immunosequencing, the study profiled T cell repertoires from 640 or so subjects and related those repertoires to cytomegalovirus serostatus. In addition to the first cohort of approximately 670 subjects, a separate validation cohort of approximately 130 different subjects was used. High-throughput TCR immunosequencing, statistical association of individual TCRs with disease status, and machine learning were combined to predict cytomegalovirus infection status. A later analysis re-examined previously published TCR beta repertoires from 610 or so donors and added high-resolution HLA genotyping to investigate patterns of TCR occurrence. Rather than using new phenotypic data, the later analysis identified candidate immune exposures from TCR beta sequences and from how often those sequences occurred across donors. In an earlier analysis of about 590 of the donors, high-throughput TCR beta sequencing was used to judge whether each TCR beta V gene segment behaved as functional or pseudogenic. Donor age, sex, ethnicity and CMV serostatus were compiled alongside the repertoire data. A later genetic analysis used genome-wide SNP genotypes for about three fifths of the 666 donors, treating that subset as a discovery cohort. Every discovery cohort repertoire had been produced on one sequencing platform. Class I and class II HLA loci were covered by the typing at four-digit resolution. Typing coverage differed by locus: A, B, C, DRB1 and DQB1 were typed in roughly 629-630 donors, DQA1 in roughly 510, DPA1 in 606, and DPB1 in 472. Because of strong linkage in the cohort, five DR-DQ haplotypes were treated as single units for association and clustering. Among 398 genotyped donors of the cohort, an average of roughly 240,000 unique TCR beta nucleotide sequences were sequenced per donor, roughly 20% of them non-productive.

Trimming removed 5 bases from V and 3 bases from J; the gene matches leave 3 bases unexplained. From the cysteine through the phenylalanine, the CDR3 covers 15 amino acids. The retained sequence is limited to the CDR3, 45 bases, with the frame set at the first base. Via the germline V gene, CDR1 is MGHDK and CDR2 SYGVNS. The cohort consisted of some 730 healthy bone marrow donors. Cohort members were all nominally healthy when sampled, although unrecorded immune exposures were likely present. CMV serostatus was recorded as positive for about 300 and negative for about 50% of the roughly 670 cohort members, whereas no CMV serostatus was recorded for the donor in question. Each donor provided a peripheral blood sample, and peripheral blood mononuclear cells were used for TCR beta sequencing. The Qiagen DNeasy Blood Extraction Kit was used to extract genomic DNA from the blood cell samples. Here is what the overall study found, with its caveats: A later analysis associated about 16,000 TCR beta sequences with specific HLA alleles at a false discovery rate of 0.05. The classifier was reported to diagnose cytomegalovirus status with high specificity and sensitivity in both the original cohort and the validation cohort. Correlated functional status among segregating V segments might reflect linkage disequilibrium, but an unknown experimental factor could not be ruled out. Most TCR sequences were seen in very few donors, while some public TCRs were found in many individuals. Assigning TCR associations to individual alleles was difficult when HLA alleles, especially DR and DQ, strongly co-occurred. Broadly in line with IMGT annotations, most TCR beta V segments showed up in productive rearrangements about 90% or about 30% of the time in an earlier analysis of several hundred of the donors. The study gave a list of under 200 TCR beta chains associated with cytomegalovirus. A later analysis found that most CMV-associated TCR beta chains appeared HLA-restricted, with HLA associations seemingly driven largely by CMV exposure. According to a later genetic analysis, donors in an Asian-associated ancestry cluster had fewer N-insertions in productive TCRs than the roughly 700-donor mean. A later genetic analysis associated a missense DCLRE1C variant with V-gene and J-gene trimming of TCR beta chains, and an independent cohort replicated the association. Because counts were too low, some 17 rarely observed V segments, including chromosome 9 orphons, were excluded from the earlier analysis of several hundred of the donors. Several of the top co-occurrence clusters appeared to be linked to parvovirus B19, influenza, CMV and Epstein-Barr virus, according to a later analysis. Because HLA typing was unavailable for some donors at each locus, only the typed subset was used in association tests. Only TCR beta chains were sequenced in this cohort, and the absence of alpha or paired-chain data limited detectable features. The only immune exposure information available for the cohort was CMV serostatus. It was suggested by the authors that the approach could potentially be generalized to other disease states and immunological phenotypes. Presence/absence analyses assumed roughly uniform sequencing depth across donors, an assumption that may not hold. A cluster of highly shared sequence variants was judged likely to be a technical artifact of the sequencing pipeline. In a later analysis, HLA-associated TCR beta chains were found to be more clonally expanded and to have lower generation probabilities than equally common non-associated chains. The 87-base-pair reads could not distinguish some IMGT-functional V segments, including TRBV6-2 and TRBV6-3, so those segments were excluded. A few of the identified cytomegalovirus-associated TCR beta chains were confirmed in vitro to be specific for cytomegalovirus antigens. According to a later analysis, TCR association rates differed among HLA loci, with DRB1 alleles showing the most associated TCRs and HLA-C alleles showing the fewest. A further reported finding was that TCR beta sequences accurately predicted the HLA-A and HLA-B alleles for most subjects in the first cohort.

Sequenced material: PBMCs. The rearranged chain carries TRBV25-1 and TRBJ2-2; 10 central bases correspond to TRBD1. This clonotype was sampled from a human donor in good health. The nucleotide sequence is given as TGTGCCAGCAGTCCCGGGACAGGGGACACCGGGGAGCTGTTTTTT. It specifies CASSPGTGDTGELFF.